Below, 6 T cell receptor beta chains from the same sample are listed, as sequenced in a study of blood T cell repertoires in COVID-19. TCRdb's table, derived via immunoSEQ multiplex PCR, lists solely in-frame clones and lacks some. The data hold 26,000 or so clones, with 92% observed a single time. Sequencing was done on a sample of peripheral blood. These receptor sequences come from a human donor in a cohort sampled during active COVID-19.

J is TRBJ1-3 and V is TRBV29-1; maybe TRBD1 (6 bases). V was cut by 6 bases and J by 2 bases, with 8 bases left in between. The CDR3 loop spans 12 amino acids. Germline CDR1 SQVTM, CDR2 ANQGSEA. CDR3 sequence reads: CSVGHPGNTIYF. The CDR3 DNA reads as TGCAGCGTGGGACACCCTGGAAACACCATATATTTT.

This chain connects TRBV6-5 to TRBJ2-3, with 10 bases lining up with TRBD1. In germline, CDR1 is MNHEY, CDR2 SVGAGI. V dropped 2 bases and J dropped 3; count of bases not matched to a gene: 5. This CDR3 has 16 residues. The CDR3 is CASSYIGTGATDTQYF. CDR3 in DNA: TGTGCCAGCAGTTACATTGGGACAGGGGCAACAGATACGCAGTATTTT.

The chain joins TRBV10-3 to TRBJ2-7, with 11 positions matching TRBD2. Per the germline V gene, CDR1 is ENHRY and CDR2 is SYGVKD. V gave up 0 bases and J gave up 2 bases; unmatched junction bases: 6. The CDR3 runs 17 residues. The CDR3 nucleotides are TGTGCCATCAGTGAGTCGGGGCTAGCGGGGGGACCCTACGAGCAGTACTTC. Translated: CAISESGLAGGPYEQYF.

V gene TRBV7-9 combines with J gene TRBJ2-7, with TRBD2 matching over 8 bases. Germline assignment: CDR1 SEHNR and CDR2 FQNEAQ (reference sequence). This CDR3 spans 14 amino acids. V lost 5 bases, J lost 0 bases, and 3 bases stayed unmatched. The CDR3 reads CASSQRGSSYEQYV. The DNA for the CDR3 is TGTGCCAGCAGCCAGCGGGGGAGCTCCTACGAGCAGTACGTC.

V usage is TRBV6-5 and J usage is TRBJ1-2, with unresolved D. Germline V gene data show CDR1 as MNHEY and CDR2 as SVGAGI. This CDR3 comprises 14 residues. Between the trimmed V and J ends, which lost 0 bases and 1 base, there was a span of 6 bases. The CDR3 sequence: CASSYSQVNYGYTF. The CDR3, as DNA: TGTGCCAGCAGTTACTCCCAGGTTAACTATGGCTACACCTTC.

The J gene is TRBJ2-2, the V gene TRBV18; weak D call: TRBD1 (6 bases). Germline assignment: CDR1 KGHSH and CDR2 LQKENI. Trimming removed 6 bases at V and 1 base at J, with 15 bases between. CDR3 size: 16 residues. The CDR3 region has the DNA TGTGCCAGCTCCCCTCGCCGACAGGAGAACACCGGGGAGCTGTTTTTT. Protein: CASSPRRQENTGELFF.